Shown below are 29 T cell receptor beta chains from a single sample sequenced in a study of blood T cell repertoires in COVID-19. TCRdb's table, derived via immunoSEQ multiplex PCR, lists solely in-frame clones and lacks some. The repertoire holds 490,000 or so clones, with about 88% as singletons. The sequencing input was PBMCs or T cells enriched from blood (not recorded which). The receptor set was obtained from a woman aged 60 to 75 who had recovered from COVID-19.

This clone was detected once. This chain joins TRBV11-2 and TRBJ1-3, with TRBD1 identical over 10 bases. The CDR3 contains 17 residues. CDR1 and CDR2 (germline): SGHAT, FQNNGV. V shed 6 bases, J shed 0 bases, and the junction held 8 bases outside the gene matches. CDR3 sequence (DNA): TGTGCCAGCAGTTCCCAGACAGGGGGCTTCTCTGGAAACACCATATATTTT. It specifies CASSSQTGGFSGNTIYF.

CDR3 coding DNA: TGCGCCAGCAGCTCGGGACAGGGGGGAGCCCTCTACGAGCAGTACGTC. Protein product: CASSSGQGGALYEQYV. The chain has TRBV5-1 and TRBJ2-7; 11 bases map to TRBD1. V dropped 3 bases and J dropped 3; count of bases not matched to a gene: 8. CDR3 length equals 16 residues. In germline, CDR1 is SGHRS, CDR2 YFSETQ.

The chain joins TRBV11-2 to TRBJ2-7, with 9 nucleotides matching TRBD1. Germline V gives CDR1 SGHAT, CDR2 FQNNGV. The CDR3 has 14 amino acids. J lost 2 bases, V lost 5 bases, and 4 bases had no gene match. The CDR3 DNA reads as TGTGCCAGCAGCCGGACAGGGGCGGCCTACGAGCAGTACGTC. The encoded protein is CASSRTGAAYEQYV.

The V call is TRBV7-9, the J call TRBJ2-3; 9 bases agree with TRBD2. The CDR3 is 17 residues long. J gave up 0 bases and V 1 base, and 5 bases lay outside the gene matches. Germline V gives CDR1 SEHNR, CDR2 FQNEAQ (reference sequence). The CDR3 DNA follows: TGTGCCAGCAGCTTAGGTGTGACTAGCGGTAGCACAGATACGCAGTATTTT. Residues: CASSLGVTSGSTDTQYF.

This clone is a singleton in its sample. Germline is not matched at one junction end, which may reflect a read error. In DNA form, the CDR3 reads TGTGCCGGCAGACAGGGGAGCACAGATACGCAGTATTTT. Translated: CAGRQGSTDTQYF. The rearrangement links TRBV12-3 or TRBV12-4 to TRBJ2-3; TRBD1 matches at 8 bases. The CDR3 has 13 amino acids.

The CDR3 protein is CASGTGGFLGAFF. In DNA form, the CDR3 reads TGTGCCAGCGGCACCGGAGGCTTCCTGGGGGCTTTCTTT. V gene TRBV2 combines with J gene TRBJ1-1; D remains ambiguous. The germline CDR1 and CDR2 sequences are SNHLY and FYNNEI. Trimming left V 8 bases short and J 11 bases short, with 21 bases between. This CDR3 has 13 residues. Using reference TRBV2 and TRBJ1-1 for the parts outside the CDR3, the full variable domain is EPEVTQTPSHQVTQMGQEVILRCVPISNHLYFYWYRQILGQKVEFLVSFYNNEISEKSEIFDDQFSVERPDGSNFTLKIRSTKLEDSAMYFCASGTGGFLGAFFGQGTRLTVV.

CDR3 region: CASSRANTGELFF. CDR3 coding DNA: TGCGCCAGCAGCCGGGCGAACACCGGGGAGCTGTTTTTT. The chain is built from TRBV5-1 and TRBJ2-2; D not resolved. Germline loops: CDR1 SGHRS, CDR2 YFSETQ. V lost 4 bases and J lost 0, with 4 bases in between. The CDR3 consists of 13 residues.

This chain uses TRBV2 with TRBJ1-6, with 7 bases lining up with TRBD1. CDR3 size: 15 residues. V shed 6 bases, J shed 15 bases, and the junction held 17 bases outside the gene matches. Germline V gives CDR1 SNHLY, CDR2 FYNNEI. CDR3 residues: CASRRAGQLFSGLHF. The DNA for the CDR3 is TGTGCCAGCAGACGGGCGGGACAGCTATTTTCAGGCCTCCACTTT.

The chain recombines TRBV18 with TRBJ1-2, with D perhaps TRBD1 (6 bases). This CDR3 has 14 amino acids. V was trimmed by 3 bases and J by 6 bases, leaving 14 bases between them. Germline lookup yields CDR1 KGHSH and CDR2 LQKENI. The CDR3 sequence is CASSPSIQGDGYTF. The CDR3 nucleotides are TGTGCCAGCTCACCCTCAATACAGGGAGATGGCTACACCTTC. The variable domain in full, with the rest retrieved from reference TRBV18 and TRBJ1-2, is NAGVMQNPRHLVRRRGQEARLRCSPMKGHSHVYWYRQLPEEGLKFMVYLQKENIIDESGMPKERFSAEFPKEGPSILRIQQVVRGDSAAYFCASSPSIQGDGYTFGSGTRLTVV.

The chain uses TRBV4-1 and TRBJ2-3; TRBD2 might be the D (5 bases). Trimming took off 5 bases at V and 2 bases at J, with 11 bases between the two ends. CDR1 and CDR2 from the germline V gene are MGHRA and YSYEKL. CDR3 length equals 14 residues. The CDR3 DNA sequence: TGCGCCAGCAGCGAGGGCAGGAACACAGATACGCAGTATTTT. Amino acid sequence: CASSEGRNTDTQYF.

The V call is TRBV7-2, the J call TRBJ2-2; 7 nucleotides line up with TRBD2. V shed 9 bases and J 0 bases; nucleotides not matched to a gene: 7. This CDR3 contains 15 residues. Germline-derived CDR1 and CDR2 are SGHTA and FQGNSA. CDR3 coding DNA: TGTGCCAGTCGACCGGGACTAACGAACACCGGGGAGCTGTTTTTT. Its translation is CASRPGLTNTGELFF.

The chain combines TRBV28 with TRBJ1-1; 7 nucleotides align to TRBD1. The CDR3 length is 15 residues. With 5 bases clipped from V and 1 base from J, the junction kept 7 bases outside the gene matches. CDR1 MDHEN and CDR2 SYDVKM come from the germline V gene. CDR3 protein: CASSGRGSKNTEAFF. In nucleotides, the CDR3 is TGTGCCAGCAGTGGCAGGGGGTCGAAGAACACTGAAGCTTTCTTT.

The gene calls are TRBV9 and TRBJ1-1, with 7 bases matching TRBD1. This CDR3 region has 15 residues. Germline lookup yields CDR1 SGDLS and CDR2 YYNGEE. Trimming removed 0 bases from V and 4 bases from J; junction bases left unmatched: 6. Here the CDR3 DNA reads TGTGCCAGCAGCGTAGGAGGGGGCGTGATCACTGAAGCTTTCTTT. Its translation is CASSVGGGVITEAFF.

The chain combines TRBV2 with TRBJ2-1, with D possibly matching TRBD2 (5 bases). Germline V CDR1 and CDR2: SNHLY, FYNNEI. V shed 4 bases and J shed 3 bases, with 13 bases lying between them. The CDR3 contains 15 residues. The CDR3 loop is CASSAGMPYYNEQFF. DNA for the CDR3: TGTGCCAGCAGTGCGGGGATGCCCTACTACAATGAGCAGTTCTTC.

Only one count was recorded for this clone. This chain joins TRBV9 and TRBJ2-3; 10 bases are shared with TRBD2. The length of the CDR3 is 18 residues. After removal of 0 bases from V and 0 bases from J, the junction contained 7 bases not matched to a gene. CDR1 and CDR2 from the germline V gene are SGDLS and YYNGEE. Written as DNA, the CDR3 is TGTGCCAGCAGCGTAGTAGGACTAGCGGTTTCTAGCACAGATACGCAGTATTTT. It yields the protein CASSVVGLAVSSTDTQYF.

The chain joins TRBV30 to TRBJ1-5; no firm D call. The germline V gene has CDR1 GTSNPN and CDR2 SVGIG (reference sequence). This CDR3 has 15 amino acids. The germline V and J ends were trimmed by 0 bases and 2 bases, with 11 bases remaining between them. This chain's CDR3 is CAWSVIGGGNQPQHF. The DNA for the CDR3 is TGTGCCTGGAGTGTGATAGGAGGCGGCAATCAGCCCCAGCATTTT. The variable domain in full, completed from reference TRBV30 and TRBJ1-5, reads SQTIHQWPATLVQPVGSPLSLECTVEGTSNPNLYWYRQAAGRGLQLLFYSVGIGQISSEVPQNLSASRPQDRQFILSSKKLLLSDSGFYLCAWSVIGGGNQPQHFGDGTRLSIL.

The chain recombines TRBV5-1 with TRBJ1-5, with TRBD1 matching over 9 bases. Trimming at V came to 4 bases and at J to 7 bases, leaving 9 bases not matched to a gene. Germline V CDR1 and CDR2: SGHRS, YFSETQ. The CDR3 loop spans 15 amino acids. The CDR3 sequence: CASSPTGGPGQPQHF. CDR3 sequence (DNA): TGCGCCAGCAGCCCGACAGGGGGACCGGGACAGCCCCAGCATTTT.

The chain has TRBV18 and TRBJ2-1; 12 bases match TRBD2. The CDR3 is 16 amino acids. Germline CDR1 KGHSH, CDR2 LQKENI. The V segment lost 3 bases and the J segment 6 bases; nucleotides outside the gene matches: 6. CDR3 amino acids: CASSPSSGGAGNEQFF. Here the CDR3 DNA reads TGTGCCAGCTCACCGTCTAGCGGGGGGGCGGGCAATGAGCAGTTCTTC. The whole variable domain, filled in from reference TRBV18 and TRBJ2-1, reads NAGVMQNPRHLVRRRGQEARLRCSPMKGHSHVYWYRQLPEEGLKFMVYLQKENIIDESGMPKERFSAEFPKEGPSILRIQQVVRGDSAAYFCASSPSSGGAGNEQFFGPGTRLTVL.

CDR3 nucleotide sequence: TGTGCCAGCAGCCAAGCCAGGGCCAATTCACCCCTCCACTTT. It yields the protein CASSQARANSPLHF. V and J are TRBV3-1 (or the pseudogene TRBV3-2) and TRBJ1-6; D possibly corresponds to TRBD1 (5 bases). The CDR3 has 14 residues. The germline gives CDR1 LGHDT, CDR2 YNNKEL (reference sequence). V was shortened by 1 base and J by 7 bases, with 8 bases between the two germline ends.

This clone showed up just once. The gene calls are TRBV9 and TRBJ1-1; TRBD1 agrees at 8 bases. The V and J ends lost 3 bases and 1 base, in that order; junction bases with no gene match: 2. The CDR3 runs to 14 residues. Germline values: CDR1 SGDLS, CDR2 YYNGEE. The CDR3 is CASSETGANTEAFF. In nucleotides, the CDR3 is TGTGCCAGCAGCGAGACAGGGGCGAACACTGAAGCTTTCTTT.

The chain recombines TRBV29-1 with TRBJ2-3; 10 bases agree with TRBD1. This CDR3 contains 12 residues. The V gene's germline CDR1 is SQVTM and CDR2 ANQGSEA. The ends lost 7 bases at V and 4 bases at J; junction bases unmatched: 2. The CDR3 nucleotides are TGCAGCGGGGGACAGGGGTCAGATACGCAGTATTTT. It yields the protein CSGGQGSDTQYF.

This clone has just one count. The chain has TRBV5-1 and TRBJ2-2; TRBD2 matches 10 bases. The CDR3 is made up of 19 amino acids. Unmatched junction bases numbered 12, after V lost 4 bases and J lost 0 bases. Germline loops: CDR1 SGHRS, CDR2 YFSETQ. CDR3 coding DNA: TGCGCCAGCAGCATATCTAGCCCTAGCGGGGGCCCGAACACCGGGGAGCTGTTTTTT. Translating it yields CASSISSPSGGPNTGELFF. The entire variable domain, with the rest obtained from reference TRBV5-1 and TRBJ2-2, is as follows: KAGVTQTPRYLIKTRGQQVTLSCSPISGHRSVSWYQQTPGQGLQFLFEYFSETQRNKGNFPGRFSGRQFSNSRSEMNVSTLELGDSALYLCASSISSPSGGPNTGELFFGEGSRLTVL.

The chain combines TRBV5-4 with TRBJ2-3; D perhaps matches TRBD2 (7 bases). Germline CDR1 SGHNT, CDR2 YYREEE (reference sequence). CDR3 length equals 16 residues. The V end was cut by 4 bases, the J end by 3 bases, with 18 bases between. CDR3 residues: CASSPGGRGNTDTQYF. CDR3 nucleotide sequence: TGTGCCAGCAGCCCGGGGGGCAGGGGAAATACAGATACGCAGTATTTT.

The chain uses TRBV5-1 and TRBJ1-1; no reliable D call. V lost 4 bases and J lost 0, with 7 bases in between. The CDR3 sequence is 13 residues long. Per germline, CDR1 SGHRS and CDR2 YFSETQ. The CDR3 coding sequence is TGCGCCAGCAGCCCGGACTTGAACACTGAAGCTTTCTTT. Translation: CASSPDLNTEAFF.

This clone was recorded only once. The chain uses TRBV12-3 or TRBV12-4 and TRBJ2-7; TRBD1 might be the D (6 bases). This CDR3 has 13 amino acids. The V end was cut by 3 bases, the J end by 3 bases, with 9 bases between. The CDR3 bases are TGTGCCAGCAGTTTGCAGGGGCTCTACGAGCAGTACGTC. This sequence encodes CASSLQGLYEQYV.

The chain carries TRBV6-5 and TRBJ2-7; maybe TRBD1 (5 bases). The CDR3 extends over 14 amino acids. Trimming removed 6 bases from V and 0 bases from J, with 12 bases in between. CDR1 and CDR2 from the germline V gene are MNHEY and SVGAGI. CDR3 protein: CASRSLGASYEQYF. The DNA for the CDR3 is TGTGCCAGCAGATCCCTAGGGGCCTCCTACGAGCAGTACTTC.

The chain uses TRBV2 and TRBJ1-3, with TRBD1 as a possible D gene (5 bases). The V end was cut by 4 bases, the J end by 0 bases, with 13 bases between. The length of the CDR3 is 16 residues. The germline CDR1 and CDR2 sequences are SNHLY and FYNNEI. The CDR3: CASSALGAYSGNTIYF. The CDR3 bases are TGTGCCAGCAGTGCCTTAGGGGCCTACTCTGGAAACACCATATATTTT.

In the case of this clone: One end of the junction does not line up with germline, which may come from a read error. V and J are TRBV6-5 and TRBJ1-5, with TRBD1 identical over 8 bases. Per germline, CDR1 MNHEY and CDR2 SVGAGI. The CDR3 has 11 residues. The DNA for the CDR3 is TGTGCCAGCAGAAGCGACAGGGGATACCTCTTT. Its translation is CASRSDRGYLF.

The rearrangement joins TRBV27 to TRBJ2-1, with D tentatively TRBD2 (5 bases). Germline CDR1 and CDR2: MNHEY and SMNVEV (reference sequence). The CDR3 spans 13 residues. V was cut by 5 bases and J by 2 bases, with 7 bases left in between. The CDR3 sequence is CASSRAAYNEQFF. The CDR3 bases are TGTGCCAGCAGTCGAGCGGCCTACAATGAGCAGTTCTTC.